The 13 T cell receptor beta chains in this list originate from one sample, sequenced in a study of blood T cells in healthy people across ages. Primers used in a second PCR of about 7 to 12 cycles were a sample-barcoded 5' primer and a J-beta primer mix. TCRdb passed the 5' RACE reads through MiXCR, listing each CDR3 protein once. The data hold 650,000 to 1,000,000 distinct CDR3 sequences, with approximately 35% observed a single time. Sequencing was carried out using blood. The receptor set was obtained from a man between 18 and 35 years old in good health.

In regard to this clonotype: The conserved final phenylalanine or tryptophan is absent from the CDR3, which likely points to a read error. The rearrangement uses TRBV25-1 and TRBJ1-5; D might be TRBD1 (5 bases). Germline V gene sequence: CDR1 MGHDK, CDR2 SYGVNS. The CDR3 extends over 14 amino acids. Trimming removed 1 base at V and 7 bases at J, with 11 bases between. CDR3 bases: TGTGCCAGCAGTGAATTAGGGGCGGGACAGCCCCAGCATGTT. It yields the protein CASSELGAGQPQHV.

This clonotype has just a few counts. This rearrangement joins TRBV20-1 to TRBJ1-6; D is uncertain. The germline gives CDR1 DFQATT, CDR2 SNEGSKA (reference sequence). CDR3 length: 15 amino acids. Between the trimmed V and J ends, which lost 6 bases and 6 bases, there was a span of 18 bases. This CDR3 is CSAQKGGRANSPLHF. In DNA, the CDR3 is TGCAGTGCGCAAAAGGGCGGGAGGGCTAATTCACCCCTCCACTTT.

This rearrangement joins TRBV20-1 to TRBJ1-5; D not certain. V gave up 5 bases and J gave up 6 bases, with 20 bases separating them. The CDR3 is 15 amino acids. Germline-derived CDR1 and CDR2 are DFQATT and SNEGSKA (reference sequence). The CDR3 loop reads CSAPDRLMGSQPQHF. CDR3 coding DNA: TGCAGTGCTCCAGATCGGTTAATGGGCAGTCAGCCCCAGCATTTT.

This chain links TRBV20-1 with TRBJ2-1, with TRBD1 matching over 10 bases. CDR3 length: 12 amino acids. V gave up 3 bases and J gave up 9 bases; unmatched junction bases: 2. From germline, CDR1 is DFQATT and CDR2 SNEGSKA (reference sequence). CDR3 region: CSASGQGGEQFF. The CDR3 DNA follows: TGCAGTGCTAGCGGACAGGGGGGTGAGCAGTTCTTC.

V is TRBV4-1 and J is TRBJ2-1; D not resolved. This CDR3 region has 15 residues. V shed 3 bases and J shed 9 bases, with 18 bases lying between them. The germline V gene has CDR1 MGHRA and CDR2 YSYEKL. CDR3 DNA: TGCGCCAGCAGCCAGACCGAGACTTCTTTGTCTGAGCAGTTCTTC. Encoded protein: CASSQTETSLSEQFF.

This clonotype was picked up one time. This chain uses TRBV12-3 or TRBV12-4 with TRBJ1-4; unclear D gene. The CDR3 length is 13 residues. V dropped 1 base and J dropped 7 bases, with 7 bases sitting between them. The CDR3 coding sequence is TGTGCCAGCAGTTTAGGCCTGGGTGAAAAACTGTTTTTT. The encoded protein is CASSLGLGEKLFF.

J is TRBJ1-5 and V is TRBV15; 7 bases agree with TRBD1. V lost 0 bases and J lost 4; bases outside the gene matches: 3. Per the germline V gene, CDR1 is LNHNV and CDR2 is YYDKDF (reference sequence). CDR3 size: 15 residues. CDR3 DNA sequence: TGTGCCACCAGCAGAGAACAGGGGAGGAATCAGCCCCAGCATTTT. Protein product: CATSREQGRNQPQHF.

There are a few counts of this clonotype. V gene TRBV24-1 combines with J gene TRBJ1-2, with TRBD1 as a possible D gene (5 bases). From germline, CDR1 is KGHDR and CDR2 SFDVKD. V was trimmed by 9 bases and J by 0 bases, leaving 25 bases between them. The CDR3 extends over 18 amino acids. DNA of the CDR3: TGTGCCACCTCCGGGGGACCCTACGAAACCGGCGCTAACTATGGCTACACCTTC. Residues: CATSGGPYETGANYGYTF.

V and J are TRBV4-3 and TRBJ1-4; D remains unclear. Deletions cut 0 bases from V and 6 bases from J, with 11 bases between. CDR3 length: 15 residues. The V gene's germline CDR1 is LGHNA and CDR2 YSLEER. This CDR3 reads CASSQDPAADEKLFF. The CDR3 DNA reads as TGCGCCAGCAGCCAAGATCCGGCAGCTGATGAAAAACTGTTTTTT.

This clonotype was seen ten or more times. The chain has TRBV7-9 and TRBJ1-2, with 7 bases that match TRBD1. V shed 6 bases and J 4 bases; nucleotides not matched to a gene: 5. The germline gives CDR1 SEHNR, CDR2 FQNEAQ (reference sequence). The CDR3 covers 13 residues. The CDR3 coding sequence is TGTGCCAGCAGTCCCGGGACAGTCTATGGCTACACCTTC. Its translation: CASSPGTVYGYTF.

This clonotype has a count of ten or more. For the CDR3, the DNA is TGCAGTGCTAACAGGGGGTCGCTCGAGCAGTACTTC. This gives the protein CSANRGSLEQYF. V and J are TRBV20-1 and TRBJ2-7; 8 nucleotides match TRBD1. Germline V gene lookup returns CDR1 DFQATT and CDR2 SNEGSKA (reference sequence). This CDR3 comprises 12 residues. Trimming at V came to 4 bases and at J to 6 bases, leaving 5 bases not matched to a gene.

The chain recombines TRBV12-3 or TRBV12-4 with TRBJ1-1, with TRBD1 matching over 10 bases. CDR3 length equals 13 residues. J was trimmed by 6 bases and V by 6 bases; bases with no gene match: 4. The CDR3 loop is CASSPDRGPEAFF. CDR3 bases: TGTGCCAGCAGCCCCGACAGGGGGCCTGAAGCTTTCTTT.

The gene calls are TRBV12-3 or TRBV12-4 and TRBJ2-1, with TRBD2 matching 7 bases. J gave up 13 bases and V 3 bases, and 21 bases lay outside the gene matches. The CDR3 consists of 17 residues. CDR3 coding DNA: TGTGCCAGCAGTTTTTTTTCGAGCGGGGCGGGCAAAAACATTCAGTTCTTC. This sequence encodes CASSFFSSGAGKNIQFF.